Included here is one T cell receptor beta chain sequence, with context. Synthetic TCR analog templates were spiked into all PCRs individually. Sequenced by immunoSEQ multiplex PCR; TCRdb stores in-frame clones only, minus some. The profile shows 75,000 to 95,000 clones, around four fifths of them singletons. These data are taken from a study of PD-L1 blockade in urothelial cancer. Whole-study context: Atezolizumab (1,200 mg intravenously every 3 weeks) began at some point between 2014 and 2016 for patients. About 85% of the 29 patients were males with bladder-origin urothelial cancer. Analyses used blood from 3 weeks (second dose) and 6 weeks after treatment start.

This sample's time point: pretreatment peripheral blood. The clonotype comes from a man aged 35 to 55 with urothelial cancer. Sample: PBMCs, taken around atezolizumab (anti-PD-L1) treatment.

CDR3 loop: CASSQDGQPNNEQFF. In DNA, the CDR3 is TGTGCCAGCAGCCAAGATGGACAGCCAAACAATGAGCAGTTCTTC. This rearrangement joins TRBV4-2 to TRBJ2-1; perhaps TRBD1 as D (6 bases). The CDR3 has 15 amino acids. V lost 0 bases and J 5 bases, leaving 11 bases between the germline ends. Germline CDR1 reads LGHNA; CDR2 reads YNFKEQ.